Here is one T cell receptor (beta chain) with its context. A much more abundant neighbour one base away suggests this may be a read error. CDR1 and CDR2 (germline): SQVTM, ANQGSEA. Trimming removed 0 bases from V and 6 bases from J, with 11 bases in between. The CDR3 loop spans 13 amino acids. Via MiXCR, TCRdb re-called the RT-PCR reads, giving one row per CDR3 protein. The data show more than 550,000 distinct CDR3 sequences, 12% to 15% seen once. The receptor's source is a female donor in good health, serving as a healthy control. The rearrangement links TRBV29-1 to TRBJ1-2; D unresolved. The sequenced sample consisted of memory CD4+ T cells from blood. The CDR3 loop is CSVEEGIGDGYTF. In nucleotides, the CDR3 is TGCAGCGTTGAAGAGGGGATAGGAGATGGCTACACCTTC.